This TCR beta chain was identified during a study of T cells in Graves' hyperthyroidism and ophthalmopathy (dated by TCRdb to about 2019). Notes on the research overall: Peripheral blood samples were taken at initial diagnosis, before any treatment was given. Whether ophthalmopathy could be predicted prospectively was tested in an independent validation cohort made up of about 18 hyperthyroidism patients plus 17 patients who later progressed to ophthalmopathy. The study also compared thyroid tissue and blood T-cell repertoires from about six Graves' hyperthyroidism patients. TCR Vbeta CDR3 sequencing of fewer than 150 peripheral blood samples (fewer than 45 ophthalmopathy, over 70 hyperthyroidism and roughly 17 progressor patients) is reported in the paper. The 100 discovery patients were randomly split 7:3 into training and test sets. To identify TCR V-J signatures that set the groups apart, the researchers used a discovery cohort of 95 to 100 patients, made up of 43 with Graves' ophthalmopathy and about 60 with stable Graves' hyperthyroidism. After blood sampling, hyperthyroidism patients were treated with methimazole at a starting dose of 30 mg daily, and ophthalmopathy patients were treated with high-dose intravenous methylprednisolone.

Summary of the overall study and its limitations: A 13 V-J signature model separated ophthalmopathy from stable hyperthyroidism, with 87.88% sensitivity and roughly 84% specificity in cross-validation and 80%/75% in testing. In validation, progression to ophthalmopathy was predicted by the model with nearly 71% sensitivity and around 76% specificity, a median of approximately 6.5 months before onset. No statistical method was used to set the sample size in advance, and investigators knew the group allocation. Most expanded thyroid clonotypes (frequency above 0.001) were also detected in blood, suggesting blood repertoires may reflect thyroid immune responses.

The TCR beta CDR3 regions were amplified from RNA transcripts. For the first round of RT-PCR on the TCR CDR3, the HTBI primer set was used together with the Qiagen OneStep RT-PCR kit. Libraries were constructed in a second round of multiplex PCR, after which size selection and purification were carried out. The libraries were sequenced on an Illumina HiSeq2000 using paired-end 100 bp reads. Processing in the source paper ran as follows. Raw data were processed with SOAPnuke, discarding reads with adapters, uncalled bases, mean Phred below 15, or no exact constant-primer or identifier match. COPE v1.2.5 was used to merge high-quality paired reads, and clonotypes were defined as unique nucleotide sequences. MiTCR v1.1 was used to align the clonotypes against IMGT TRBV, TRBD and TRBJ reference segments. The analysis was restricted to V-J combinations with a frequency above 0.0001, which together covered 99.2% of the repertoires. A TCS score was defined as the ratio between F50 (clonal expansion) and ExV (chaos), using BLOSUM62-based TCRdist between CDR3 peptides within each V-J. Welch's t-statistics and random forest reduced approximately 520 V-J features to 13, which were used in a naive Bayes classifier (R e1071). The raw public reads went through TCRdb reprocessing: fastp at Q25, MiXCR clone calling, in-frame beta chains kept. All rows with the same CDR3 protein become a single entry with the most common DNA and genes. In this record, the V and J calls reflect TCRdb's handling and not the investigators' own analysis. Present in this sample are almost 250,000 distinct CDR3 sequences, roughly a quarter of which were seen just once. About 40% of the sample is held by the ten biggest clonotypes.

In the ophthalmopathy patients, disease was moderately to severely active, with a Clinical Activity Score of 3 or more, a NOSPECS grade of 4 or more, and a duration of less than 3 months. Patients with uncontrolled infections, other autoimmune diseases, pregnancy or lactation were excluded. Clinical symptoms, serum thyroxine and TRAb, thyroid ultrasound, and orbital computed tomography formed the basis for the diagnoses. PBMCs were separated from approximately 9.9 ml of fresh peripheral blood using Ficoll-Paque density gradient centrifugation. Total RNA was extracted using Trizol reagent, and RNA quality was assessed on an Agilent 2100 Bioanalyzer. This clonotype was counted a single time. What antigen it recognizes has not been identified. No per-base quality is available; no much larger clone lies one base away. A single read offers scant evidence. The junction carries 11 bases between V and J, which are trimmed by 1 base and 5 bases respectively. The cysteine opens and the phenylalanine closes a CDR3 of 14 amino acids. Only the CDR3 DNA is retained, 42 bases long and in frame from the first base. Via the germline V gene, CDR1 is SGHTA and CDR2 FQGNSA.

The origin of this receptor is a woman between 40 and 55 years old with Graves' ophthalmopathy. Sequencing was carried out using blood. Here the chain combines TRBV7-2 and TRBJ2-5, with TRBD1 as a weak D call on 5 bases. The nucleotides read TGTGCCAGCAGCTTAGATCAGGGTTTTGAGACCCAGTACTTC. This yields the protein CASSLDQGFETQYF.